Below are 32 T cell receptor beta chains sequenced from a single sample in a study of blood T cell repertoires in COVID-19. The protocol was immunoSEQ multiplex PCR, while the TCRdb copy is restricted to in-frame clones and leaves out a portion. The data hold some 200,000 clones, with 80% to 90% observed a single time. The sequenced material came from peripheral blood. The receptors stem from a woman between 65 and 79 years old with acute or convalescent COVID-19.

CDR3 sequence (DNA): TGTGCCAGCAGCTCGTATCAGGGGAGAGCCCTCCGTTATGGCTACACCTTC. It codes for CASSSYQGRALRYGYTF. V is TRBV5-5 and J is TRBJ1-2; maybe TRBD1 (6 bases). With 3 bases removed from V and 5 bases from J, the gap between germline ends came to 23 bases. This CDR3 region has 17 residues. Germline CDR1 SGHKS, CDR2 YYEKEE (reference sequence).

This clone was seen a single time. Other DNA sequences in the sample encode the same CDR3. The chain couples TRBV5-1 to TRBJ1-4; possibly TRBD1 for D (5 bases). Germline loops: CDR1 SGHRS, CDR2 YFSETQ. This CDR3 spans 14 amino acids. V lost 3 bases and J 3 bases, leaving 9 bases between the germline ends. The CDR3 sequence: CASSSTVSNEKLFF. The CDR3 bases are TGCGCCAGCAGCTCGACAGTCTCTAATGAAAAACTGTTTTTT. Complete variable domain (other parts from reference TRBV5-1 and TRBJ1-4): KAGVTQTPRYLIKTRGQQVTLSCSPISGHRSVSWYQQTPGQGLQFLFEYFSETQRNKGNFPGRFSGRQFSNSRSEMNVSTLELGDSALYLCASSSTVSNEKLFFGSGTQLSVL.

The genes are TRBV5-4 and TRBJ2-1; D is uncertain. The germline gives CDR1 SGHNT, CDR2 YYREEE (reference sequence). The CDR3 loop spans 13 amino acids. Trimming stripped 9 bases from V and 0 bases from J, with 10 bases between. The CDR3 spells CAIIPSSYNEQFF. The CDR3 DNA sequence: TGTGCCATCATACCGAGCTCCTACAATGAGCAGTTCTTC.

This chain connects TRBV19 to TRBJ2-1, with TRBD2 as a possible D gene (6 bases). The CDR3 consists of 14 residues. CDR1 and CDR2 (germline): LNHDA, SQIVND (reference sequence). The germline V and J ends were trimmed by 7 bases and 6 bases, with 16 bases remaining between them. CDR3 amino acids: CASNGPPGGNEQFF. For the CDR3, the DNA is TGTGCCAGTAATGGACCTCCCGGGGGCAATGAGCAGTTCTTC.

There are a few counts of this clone. The chain employs TRBV6-5 and TRBJ1-4; 10 bases map to TRBD1. From germline, CDR1 is MNHEY and CDR2 SVGAGI. Trimming at V came to 6 bases and at J to 4 bases, leaving 2 bases not matched to a gene. The CDR3 extends over 14 amino acids. In nucleotides, the CDR3 is TGTGCCAGCAGATGGACAGGGGGTAATGAAAAACTGTTTTTT. It encodes CASRWTGGNEKLFF.

The rearrangement links TRBV3-1 (or the pseudogene TRBV3-2) to TRBJ1-6; 10 positions agree with TRBD1. The germline gives CDR1 LGHDT, CDR2 YNNKEL (reference sequence). Germline trimming cut 3 bases from V and 7 bases from J; bases unmatched to any gene: 3. The length of the CDR3 is 15 residues. CDR3 sequence: CASSQVTGGNSPLHF. The CDR3 coding sequence is TGTGCCAGCAGCCAGGTGACAGGGGGCAATTCACCCCTCCACTTT.

The chain links TRBV18 to TRBJ1-1, with no clear D. Looked up from germline, CDR1 is KGHSH and CDR2 is LQKENI. The germline V and J ends were trimmed by 3 bases and 2 bases, with 13 bases remaining between them. This CDR3 comprises 15 residues. The CDR3 reads CASSPPSGRNTEAFF. The CDR3 nucleotides read TGTGCCAGCTCACCCCCTTCGGGGAGAAACACTGAAGCTTTCTTT. The complete variable domain, with remaining parts taken from reference TRBV18 and TRBJ1-1, reads NAGVMQNPRHLVRRRGQEARLRCSPMKGHSHVYWYRQLPEEGLKFMVYLQKENIIDESGMPKERFSAEFPKEGPSILRIQQVVRGDSAAYFCASSPPSGRNTEAFFGQGTRLTVV.

In DNA, the CDR3 is TGCGCCAGCAGCTCCGGCCAGGACAGGGTGTTATACAATGAGCAGTTCTTC. The encoded protein is CASSSGQDRVLYNEQFF. J is TRBJ2-1 and V is TRBV5-1, with 8 bases lining up with TRBD1. Germline V CDR1 and CDR2: SGHRS, YFSETQ. The CDR3 is made up of 17 amino acids. The junction had 12 bases not matched to a gene; V was cut back by 3 bases and J by 4 bases.

This clone has just one count. V gene TRBV12-3 or TRBV12-4 combines with J gene TRBJ1-2; D not resolved. Trimming took off 0 bases at V and 4 bases at J, with 3 bases between the two ends. The CDR3 runs to 12 residues. The CDR3, as DNA: TGTGCCAGCAGTTTAGCCTCCTATGGCTACACCTTC. Protein product: CASSLASYGYTF.

This chain links TRBV5-1 with TRBJ2-7; 11 bases map to TRBD2. This CDR3 is built from 10 residues. V lost 10 bases to trimming and J lost 12 bases; unmatched junction nucleotides: 6. CDR1 is SGHRS, CDR2 YFSETQ, per germline. CDR3 amino acids: CADPGTSGYF. CDR3 nucleotides: TGCGCCGACCCCGGGACTAGCGGGTACTTC.

Here the CDR3 reads CASGGSHGLTFF. The CDR3 DNA is TGTGCCAGCGGGGGGTCGCACGGCCTAACTTTCTTT. J is TRBJ1-1 and V is TRBV12-3 or TRBV12-4; D possibly corresponds to TRBD1 (5 bases). This CDR3 is built from 12 residues. Trimming took off 8 bases at V and 12 bases at J, with 19 bases between the two ends.

The chain joins TRBV27 to TRBJ2-1, with 9 bases identical to TRBD2. After removal of 3 bases from V and 7 bases from J, the junction contained 7 bases not matched to a gene. Germline loops: CDR1 MNHEY, CDR2 SMNVEV (reference sequence). CDR3 size: 15 residues. The CDR3 sequence: CASSFPSGGKNEQFF. The DNA for the CDR3 is TGTGCCAGCAGTTTTCCGAGCGGGGGGAAGAATGAGCAGTTCTTC.

This clone was counted a few times. The chain uses TRBV9 and TRBJ2-1; possible D gene TRBD2, 6 bases. This CDR3 contains 17 residues. Germline CDR1 SGDLS, CDR2 YYNGEE. Between the trimmed V and J ends, which lost 0 bases and 4 bases, there was a span of 17 bases. CDR3 loop: CASSVEPAGERYNEQFF. The CDR3 DNA is TGTGCCAGCAGCGTAGAGCCAGCGGGCGAGAGATACAATGAGCAGTTCTTC.

V gene TRBV29-1 combines with J gene TRBJ2-2, with D maybe TRBD1 (6 bases). The length of the CDR3 is 14 residues. V dropped 4 bases and J dropped 2 bases, with 11 bases sitting between them. The germline V gene has CDR1 SQVTM and CDR2 ANQGSEA. The CDR3 is CSVGTAVNTGELFF. The DNA of the CDR3 is TGCAGCGTTGGGACAGCCGTAAACACCGGGGAGCTGTTTTTT.

The rearrangement links TRBV28 to TRBJ2-7, with D possibly TRBD1 on 6 matching bases. The CDR3 covers 15 residues. Germline loops: CDR1 MDHEN, CDR2 SYDVKM. V was cut by 1 base and J by 3 bases, with 13 bases left in between. CDR3 sequence reads: CASSLLGGPDYEQYF. CDR3 in DNA: TGTGCCAGCAGTTTATTAGGGGGACCCGACTACGAGCAGTACTTC.

The chain has TRBV19 and TRBJ1-2; 7 bases map to TRBD1. With V trimmed by 4 bases and J by 3 bases, 2 bases remained unmatched. Germline CDR1 LNHDA, CDR2 SQIVND (reference sequence). The CDR3 consists of 13 residues. The DNA of the CDR3 is TGTGCCAGTAGTAGGGACAGATACTATGGCTACACCTTC. It is translated as CASSRDRYYGYTF.

A remark on this clone: A junction boundary mismatches the germline segment, possibly from a read error. The J gene is TRBJ2-7, the V gene TRBV5-1, with D possibly TRBD2 on 5 matching bases. This CDR3 contains 15 residues. Germline lookup yields CDR1 SGHRS and CDR2 YFSETQ. The CDR3 DNA is TGCACCAGCAGCCCAGAAGTAGGGCGGGCCGGCGAGCAGTACTTC. Translating it yields CTSSPEVGRAGEQYF.

V and J are TRBV19 and TRBJ1-2; 9 bases agree with TRBD1. V dropped 7 bases and J dropped 4; count of bases not matched to a gene: 7. The germline gives CDR1 LNHDA, CDR2 SQIVND (reference sequence). This CDR3 spans 14 amino acids. The DNA for the CDR3 is TGTGCCAGTAACTCGCCGGGACAGGGCTATGGCTACACCTTC. Translating it yields CASNSPGQGYGYTF.

There are a few counts of this clone. The chain links TRBV6-6 to TRBJ2-2; D call uncertain. V lost 5 bases and J 5 bases, leaving 21 bases between the germline ends. Germline loops: CDR1 MNHNY, CDR2 SVGAGI (reference sequence). CDR3 length equals 17 residues. This chain's CDR3 is CASSQLGPSVGTGELFF. In DNA, the CDR3 is TGTGCCAGCAGTCAACTCGGTCCCAGCGTGGGTACCGGGGAGCTGTTTTTT.

The genes are TRBV10-2 and TRBJ1-1, with 7 positions matching TRBD1. CDR3 length: 14 amino acids. Germline V CDR1 and CDR2: WSHSY, SAAADI. V shed 0 bases, J shed 11 bases, and the junction held 9 bases outside the gene matches. The CDR3 sequence: CASSESPGGSVAFF. Written as DNA, the CDR3 is TGCGCCAGCAGTGAGTCGCCAGGGGGATCGGTGGCTTTCTTT.

The rearrangement joins TRBV11-3 to TRBJ2-1; TRBD1 aligns across 9 bases. V lost 1 base, J lost 6 bases, and 4 bases stayed unmatched. The CDR3 sequence is 15 residues long. Germline assignment: CDR1 SGHNT and CDR2 YENEEA. CDR3 sequence reads: CASSLATTGGNEQFF. The CDR3 coding sequence is TGTGCCAGCAGCTTAGCGACGACAGGGGGCAATGAGCAGTTCTTC.

On this clone itself: The sample carries other DNA sequences with the same CDR3. For the CDR3, the DNA is TGTGCCAGCAGCTTAGAAGGGGGCACTGAAGCTTTCTTT. Translation gives CASSLEGGTEAFF. The chain combines TRBV7-9 with TRBJ1-1; perhaps TRBD1 as D (6 bases). The length of the CDR3 is 13 residues. Trimming took 1 base from V and 4 from J, leaving 7 bases between them. Germline values: CDR1 SEHNR, CDR2 FQNEAQ (reference sequence).

V is TRBV23-1 and J is TRBJ1-3, with TRBD1 matching 11 bases. TRBV23-1 is given ORF status, its function remaining uncertain. The CDR3 contains 19 residues. After removal of 2 bases from V and 2 bases from J, the junction contained 11 bases not matched to a gene. DNA for the CDR3: TGCGCCAGCAGTCAAGGATCGGGACAGGGGGAGGCGGCTGGAAACACCATATATTTT. Translation gives CASSQGSGQGEAAGNTIYF.

The chain couples TRBV9 to TRBJ2-5, with a possible D match to TRBD2 (5 bases). The germline gives CDR1 SGDLS, CDR2 YYNGEE. The V end was cut by 0 bases, the J end by 4 bases, with 10 bases between. This CDR3 contains 14 residues. In DNA, the CDR3 is TGTGCCAGCAGCGTAGCCGGGGTTGGAGAGACCCAGTACTTC. Encoded protein: CASSVAGVGETQYF. The entire variable domain, with the rest obtained from reference TRBV9 and TRBJ2-5, is as follows: DSGVTQTPKHLITATGQRVTLRCSPRSGDLSVYWYQQSLDQGLQFLIQYYNGEERAKGNILERFSAQQFPDLHSELNLSSLELGDSALYFCASSVAGVGETQYFGPGTRLLVL.

This clone was found once. CDR3 residues: CASSVTNARSDRKNYGYTF. DNA of the CDR3: TGTGCCAGCAGCGTAACTAACGCTAGATCAGACAGGAAAAACTATGGCTACACCTTC. The chain has TRBV9 and TRBJ1-2; possibly TRBD1 for D (6 bases). Trimming left V 1 base short and J 2 bases short, with 24 bases between. From germline, CDR1 is SGDLS and CDR2 YYNGEE. The CDR3 runs to 19 residues.

J is TRBJ2-2 and V is TRBV24-1; TRBD2 matches 9 bases. V dropped 6 bases and J dropped 0; count of bases not matched to a gene: 4. This CDR3 has 16 residues. The germline V gene has CDR1 KGHDR and CDR2 SFDVKD. Written as DNA, the CDR3 is TGTGCCACCAGTATATTAGCGGGGGCGAACACCGGGGAGCTGTTTTTT. Its translation is CATSILAGANTGELFF.

This chain connects TRBV7-6 to TRBJ1-5; no definite D call. Trimming left V 5 bases short and J 3 bases short, with 14 bases between. Germline CDR1 SGHVS, CDR2 FNYEAQ. The CDR3 contains 15 residues. The CDR3 nucleotides read TGTGCCAGCAGCGCGAGCGGTCCGGTCAATCAGCCCCAGCATTTT. Amino acids: CASSASGPVNQPQHF.

The chain employs TRBV12-5 and TRBJ2-1; D gene uncertain. Germline CDR1 is LGHNT and CDR2 is FRNRAP. The V end lost 6 bases, the J end lost 6 bases, and 12 bases lay between the germline ends. The CDR3 loop spans 13 amino acids. CDR3 sequence reads: CASGGLVANEQFF. Here the CDR3 DNA reads TGTGCTAGTGGGGGCCTGGTGGCCAATGAGCAGTTCTTC. Complete variable domain (other parts from reference TRBV12-5 and TRBJ2-1): DARVTQTPRHKVTEMGQEVTMRCQPILGHNTVFWYRQTMMQGLELLAYFRNRAPLDDSGMPKDRFSAEMPDATLATLKIQPSEPRDSAVYFCASGGLVANEQFFGPGTRLTVL.

The chain carries TRBV2 and TRBJ2-2; TRBD1 matches at 9 bases. With V trimmed by 6 bases and J by 6 bases, 8 bases remained unmatched. Germline CDR1 reads SNHLY; CDR2 reads FYNNEI. The CDR3 covers 15 residues. CDR3 DNA sequence: TGTGCCAGCAGATCGGACAGGGGAGTACCCGGGGAGCTGTTTTTT. This codes for CASRSDRGVPGELFF.

A single count supports this clone. V and J are TRBV5-1 and TRBJ2-1; 10 bases match TRBD2. This CDR3 is built from 16 residues. CDR1 and CDR2 from the germline V gene are SGHRS and YFSETQ. With 0 bases clipped from V and 7 bases from J, the junction kept 7 bases outside the gene matches. CDR3 DNA sequence: TGCGCCAGCAGCTTGGTCACCCTAGCGGGAGTTAATGAGCAGTTCTTC. Protein product: CASSLVTLAGVNEQFF.

The rearrangement uses TRBV6-4 and TRBJ2-7, with TRBD1 matching 7 bases. CDR1 MRHNA and CDR2 SNTAGT come from the germline V gene. The CDR3 loop spans 16 amino acids. The ends lost 2 bases at V and 7 bases at J; junction bases unmatched: 14. The CDR3 protein is CASSDPKPDRAFEQYF. The CDR3 DNA is TGTGCCAGCAGTGACCCAAAACCCGACAGGGCCTTTGAGCAGTACTTC.

The J gene is TRBJ2-1, the V gene TRBV6-5; possibly TRBD2 for D (5 bases). The V end was cut by 8 bases, the J end by 4 bases, with 12 bases between. From germline, CDR1 is MNHEY and CDR2 SVGAGI. There are 13 residues in the CDR3. As DNA, the CDR3 is TGTGCCAGCGCCGAGCGGAGTTACAATGAGCAGTTCTTC. It codes for CASAERSYNEQFF.